These T cell receptor beta chains were read from a single sample in a study of blood T cell repertoires in COVID-19. TCRdb's table, derived via immunoSEQ multiplex PCR, lists solely in-frame clones and lacks some. The data contain about 160,000 clones, 65% to 80% of them seen just once; the ten biggest clones take up 8.1%. Specimen: peripheral blood. These receptors all stem from a man aged 60 to 75 with acute or convalescent COVID-19. Each CDR3 is given with its conserved first and last residue. A D gene is named only where the DNA matches it firmly. Expanded clones get a size class; other rows say once, few or many, or leave the size out.

V gene: TRBV6-2/TRBV6-3; D gene: TRBD2; J gene: TRBJ2-3; clone size: .; CDR3 DNA: TGTGCCAGCAGTTTGACTAGCGGGGGGGCGGAAGCAGATACGCAGTATTTT; CDR3 protein: CASSLTSGGAEADTQYF
V gene: TRBV11-2; D gene: TRBD1; J gene: TRBJ1-1; clone size: .; CDR3 DNA: TGTGCCAGCAGCTCCTCCGACAGGGGAACGGTTGAAGCTTTCTTT; CDR3 protein: CASSSSDRGTVEAFF
V gene: TRBV20-1; D gene: .; J gene: TRBJ1-2; clone size: few; CDR3 DNA: TGCAGTGCTAGTAACAGGGCTTATGGCTACACCTTC; CDR3 protein: CSASNRAYGYTF
V gene: TRBV30; D gene: .; J gene: TRBJ1-1; clone size: .; CDR3 DNA: TGTGCCTGGAGTGGACAGGTTGAAGCTTTCTTT; CDR3 protein: CAWSGQVEAFF
V gene: TRBV20-1; D gene: .; J gene: TRBJ2-3; clone size: .; CDR3 DNA: TGCAGTGCTAGTCCCGAGGGCAGCATAATTACAGATACGCAGTATTTT; CDR3 protein: CSASPEGSIITDTQYF
V gene: TRBV30; D gene: .; J gene: TRBJ1-5; clone size: .; CDR3 DNA: TGTGCCTGGAGTGAACGAGGGAATCAGCCCCAGCATTTT; CDR3 protein: CAWSERGNQPQHF
V gene: TRBV3-1/TRBV3-2; D gene: .; J gene: TRBJ2-3; clone size: .; CDR3 DNA: TGTGCCAGCAGCCAAGAGCCAGCGGGTCTGTATTTT; CDR3 protein: CASSQEPAGLYF
V gene: TRBV4-3; D gene: TRBD1; J gene: TRBJ2-3; clone size: .; CDR3 DNA: TGCGCCAGCAGCCAAGATGGAGGGACAGGGCGCACAGATACGCAGTATTTT; CDR3 protein: CASSQDGGTGRTDTQYF
V gene: TRBV5-1; D gene: TRBD1; J gene: TRBJ1-2; clone size: .; CDR3 DNA: TGCGCCAGCAGCTGGGGGACAGGAGACTATGGCTACACCTTC; CDR3 protein: CASSWGTGDYGYTF
V gene: TRBV2; D gene: .; J gene: TRBJ1-5; clone size: once; CDR3 DNA: TGTGCCAGCAGTGAGATGGCTTTCCACCAGCCCCAGCATTTT; CDR3 protein: CASSEMAFHQPQHF
V gene: TRBV4-3; D gene: TRBD1; J gene: TRBJ1-5; clone size: .; CDR3 DNA: TGCGCCAGCAGCCAGGACAGGGGCGGTCAGCCCCAGCATTTT; CDR3 protein: CASSQDRGGQPQHF
V gene: TRBV6-6; D gene: .; J gene: TRBJ1-4; clone size: once; CDR3 DNA: TGTGCCAGCAGTTCCGAGACAGGTGATGAAAAACTGTTTTTT; CDR3 protein: CASSSETGDEKLFF
V gene: TRBV6-6; D gene: TRBD1; J gene: TRBJ2-3; clone size: .; CDR3 DNA: TGTGCCAGCAGTCTCCGGAGACAGGGGGCCCAGAGAGATACGCAGTATTTT; CDR3 protein: CASSLRRQGAQRDTQYF
V gene: TRBV30; D gene: .; J gene: TRBJ1-3; clone size: .; CDR3 DNA: TGTGCCTGGAGCATTCAAACTGGAAACACCATATATTTT; CDR3 protein: CAWSIQTGNTIYF
V gene: TRBV7-8; D gene: .; J gene: TRBJ1-3; clone size: .; CDR3 DNA: TGTGCCAGCAGCCCCCTACGGGGTTCTGGAAACACCATATATTTT; CDR3 protein: CASSPLRGSGNTIYF
V gene: TRBV5-6; D gene: TRBD1; J gene: TRBJ1-2; clone size: .; CDR3 DNA: TGTGCCAGCAGCTTGATTCAGGGGGACTATGGCTACACCTTC; CDR3 protein: CASSLIQGDYGYTF
V gene: TRBV12-3/TRBV12-4; D gene: .; J gene: TRBJ1-1; clone size: .; CDR3 DNA: TGTGCCAGCAGTCCGACAGTGGGCACTGAAGCTTTCTTT; CDR3 protein: CASSPTVGTEAFF
V gene: TRBV25-1; D gene: TRBD2; J gene: TRBJ2-3; clone size: .; CDR3 DNA: TGTGCCAGCAGTGAAACTAGCGGGGTGGCAGATACGCAGTATTTT; CDR3 protein: CASSETSGVADTQYF
V gene: TRBV3-1/TRBV3-2; D gene: .; J gene: TRBJ2-3; clone size: once; CDR3 DNA: TGTGCCAGCAGCCAAGGTGGGGCAGACAGCACAGATACGCAGTATTTT; CDR3 protein: CASSQGGADSTDTQYF
V gene: TRBV5-6; D gene: .; J gene: TRBJ1-1; clone size: few; CDR3 DNA: TGTGCCAGCAGCCCGGGCGGGGGGGCGCGGACTGAAGCTTTCTTT; CDR3 protein: CASSPGGGARTEAFF
V gene: TRBV7-3; D gene: .; J gene: TRBJ1-1; clone size: .; CDR3 DNA: TGTGCCAGCAGCTTAGGGTCGACAGACAACACTGAAGCTTTCTTT; CDR3 protein: CASSLGSTDNTEAFF
V gene: TRBV19; D gene: TRBD1; J gene: TRBJ1-6; clone size: once; CDR3 DNA: TGTGCCAGTAGTATAAGGGACAGGGGGAAGAATTCACCCCTCCACTTT; CDR3 protein: CASSIRDRGKNSPLHF
V gene: TRBV5-1; D gene: .; J gene: TRBJ1-1; clone size: .; CDR3 DNA: TGCGCCAGCAGCTTAGGGGCGCGGACTGAAGCTTTCTTT; CDR3 protein: CASSLGARTEAFF
V gene: TRBV7-8; D gene: TRBD2; J gene: TRBJ2-1; clone size: .; CDR3 DNA: TGTGCCAGCAGCTTAGGCGCGGGCGGGGGGAGCTCCTACAATGAGCAGTTCTTC; CDR3 protein: CASSLGAGGGSSYNEQFF
V gene: TRBV5-1; D gene: .; J gene: TRBJ2-3; clone size: few; CDR3 DNA: TGCGCCAGCAGCTTGTTCATCACAGATACGCAGTATTTT; CDR3 protein: CASSLFITDTQYF
V gene: TRBV6-5; D gene: TRBD1; J gene: TRBJ2-7; clone size: .; CDR3 DNA: TGTGCCAGCAGCGGGACAGGCGTCTCCTACGAGCAGTACTTC; CDR3 protein: CASSGTGVSYEQYF
V gene: TRBV5-1; D gene: TRBD1; J gene: TRBJ1-1; clone size: .; CDR3 DNA: TGCGCCAGCAGGGGGACAGGGGAGAACACTGAAGCTTTCTTT; CDR3 protein: CASRGTGENTEAFF
V gene: TRBV27; D gene: .; J gene: TRBJ1-1; clone size: .; CDR3 DNA: TGTGCCAGCAGTTTTGGGCAGGAAGCTTTCTTT; CDR3 protein: CASSFGQEAFF
V gene: TRBV5-5; D gene: .; J gene: TRBJ2-3; clone size: .; CDR3 DNA: TGTGCCAGCAGCGTGGACGGTTATACGCAGTATTTT; CDR3 protein: CASSVDGYTQYF
V gene: TRBV7-3; D gene: .; J gene: TRBJ2-5; clone size: .; CDR3 DNA: TGTGCCAGCAGCTTAACCGGGGGACCCCAAGAGACCCAGTACTTC; CDR3 protein: CASSLTGGPQETQYF
V gene: TRBV9; D gene: .; J gene: TRBJ1-1; clone size: .; CDR3 DNA: TGTGCCAGCAGCGGGAGACAGAACTCTGAAGCTTTCTTT; CDR3 protein: CASSGRQNSEAFF
V gene: TRBV6-6; D gene: .; J gene: TRBJ2-1; clone size: .; CDR3 DNA: TGTGCCAGCAGTTACAGGGGGGGGAACAATGAGCAGTTCTTC; CDR3 protein: CASSYRGGNNEQFF
V gene: TRBV7-2; D gene: TRBD1; J gene: TRBJ1-2; clone size: few; CDR3 DNA: TGTGCCAGCAGCTTGGGGACAGTCTATGGCTACACCTTC; CDR3 protein: CASSLGTVYGYTF
V gene: TRBV27; D gene: TRBD1; J gene: TRBJ1-2; clone size: once; CDR3 DNA: TGTGCCAGCAGTTTAGACAGGGCCCGGTTTGGCTACACCTTC; CDR3 protein: CASSLDRARFGYTF
V gene: TRBV7-8; D gene: .; J gene: TRBJ2-7; clone size: .; CDR3 DNA: TGTGCCAGCAGCTTAAACATGTACGAGCAGTACTTC; CDR3 protein: CASSLNMYEQYF
V gene: TRBV5-3; D gene: .; J gene: TRBJ1-2; clone size: .; CDR3 DNA: TGTGCCAGAAGAAGAATGAAGCCTAACGGAGGAGATGGCTACACCTTC; CDR3 protein: CARRRMKPNGGDGYTF
V gene: TRBV18; D gene: TRBD1; J gene: TRBJ2-1; clone size: .; CDR3 DNA: TGTGCCAGCTCGATAGGACAGGGCTCCTACAATGAGCAGTTCTTC; CDR3 protein: CASSIGQGSYNEQFF
V gene: TRBV7-9; D gene: .; J gene: TRBJ2-1; clone size: once; CDR3 DNA: TGTGCCAGCAGCTTAAATCGGATCGAGGTGAATGAGCAGTTCTTC; CDR3 protein: CASSLNRIEVNEQFF
V gene: TRBV19; D gene: .; J gene: TRBJ1-5; clone size: .; CDR3 DNA: TGTGCCAGTAGTACCCGCGGCGGGTATAGCAATCAGCCCCAGCATTTT; CDR3 protein: CASSTRGGYSNQPQHF
V gene: TRBV9; D gene: TRBD2; J gene: TRBJ2-3; clone size: .; CDR3 DNA: TGTGCCAGCAGCGACGTGGCGGGGGGTCCCACAGATACGCAGTATTTT; CDR3 protein: CASSDVAGGPTDTQYF
V gene: TRBV11-2; D gene: TRBD2; J gene: TRBJ2-5; clone size: .; CDR3 DNA: TGTGCCAGCAGCCAAAGCGGGGGGGAGACCCAGTACTTC; CDR3 protein: CASSQSGGETQYF
V gene: TRBV4-1; D gene: .; J gene: TRBJ2-7; clone size: .; CDR3 DNA: TGCGCCAGCAGCCAAGATCCAGCGGAGGAGCAGTACTTC; CDR3 protein: CASSQDPAEEQYF
V gene: TRBV6-1; D gene: TRBD1; J gene: TRBJ2-1; clone size: .; CDR3 DNA: TGTGCCAGCAGTGATTGGGGACAGAGACTTGCCAATGAGCAGTTCTTC; CDR3 protein: CASSDWGQRLANEQFF
V gene: TRBV6-1; D gene: TRBD1; J gene: TRBJ2-1; clone size: .; CDR3 DNA: TGTGCCAGCAGTGAAGTAAAGGGGGCGCGGGATGAGCAGTTCTTC; CDR3 protein: CASSEVKGARDEQFF
V gene: TRBV19; D gene: .; J gene: TRBJ1-2; clone size: few; CDR3 DNA: TGTGCCAGTAGTATGGCGCAGGCGAAGGTCTATGGCTACACCTTC; CDR3 protein: CASSMAQAKVYGYTF
V gene: TRBV27; D gene: .; J gene: TRBJ1-5; clone size: .; CDR3 DNA: TGTGCCAGCAGTTTTGGAGGGCCTAATCAGCCCCAGCATTTT; CDR3 protein: CASSFGGPNQPQHF
V gene: TRBV6-2/TRBV6-3; D gene: .; J gene: TRBJ1-6; clone size: .; CDR3 DNA: TGTGCCAGCAGTTACCATATGGACAGAACTAAAAGCTCCTATAATTCACCCCTCCACTTT; CDR3 protein: CASSYHMDRTKSSYNSPLHF
V gene: TRBV6-6; D gene: TRBD1; J gene: TRBJ1-1; clone size: .; CDR3 DNA: TGTGCCAGCAGTTGGGGACAGGGGGGTTGGAACACTGAAGCTTTCTTT; CDR3 protein: CASSWGQGGWNTEAFF